This T cell receptor beta chain was documented in a study of CD8+CD57+ T cells in acquired aplastic anemia. Study-wide context: Sorted CD4+ and CD8+ cells gave a mean 3.2 ug DNA, range 0.2 to 27.4 ug.

Previously, flow cytometry had revealed CD8+CD57+ cell expansion in the patients chosen for sequencing. Study-wide results and limits: About 29 CD8+ CDR3 sequences occurred in both the patients and the controls.

The sample holds a few counts of this clonotype. Antigen specificity is unknown. The CDR3 has 12 amino acids. The germline V gene encodes CDR1 DFQATT and CDR2 SNEGSKA (reference sequence). Trimming stripped 3 bases from V and 3 bases from J, with 8 bases between. It was genomic DNA that served as the template for profiling TCR beta VDJ and CDR3. MiXCR, applied by TCRdb to the reads, yields one record per CDR3 protein. The data hold around 170,000 distinct CDR3 sequences, with 40% to 55% observed a single time. This receptor was taken from a human donor with aplastic anemia. The material sequenced was sorted CD4+, CD8+, or CD8+CD57+ T cells (not recorded which) from PBMCs. The chain links TRBV20-1 to TRBJ1-2; D gene unclear. The CDR3 loop reads CSARTGYYGYTF. The CDR3 nucleotides read TGCAGTGCTAGGACGGGGTACTATGGCTACACCTTC.